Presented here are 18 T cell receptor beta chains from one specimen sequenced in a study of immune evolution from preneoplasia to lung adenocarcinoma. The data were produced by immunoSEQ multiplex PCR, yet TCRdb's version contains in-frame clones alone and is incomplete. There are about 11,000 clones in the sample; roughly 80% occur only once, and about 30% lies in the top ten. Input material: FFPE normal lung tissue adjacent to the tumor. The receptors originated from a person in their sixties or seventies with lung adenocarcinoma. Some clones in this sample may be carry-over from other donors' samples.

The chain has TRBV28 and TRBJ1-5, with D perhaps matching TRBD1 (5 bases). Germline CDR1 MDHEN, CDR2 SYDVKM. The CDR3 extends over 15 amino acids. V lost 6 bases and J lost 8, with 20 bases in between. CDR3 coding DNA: TGTGCCAGCAGAACCTCCGACAGTGGACTTGAGCCCCAGCATTTT. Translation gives CASRTSDSGLEPQHF.

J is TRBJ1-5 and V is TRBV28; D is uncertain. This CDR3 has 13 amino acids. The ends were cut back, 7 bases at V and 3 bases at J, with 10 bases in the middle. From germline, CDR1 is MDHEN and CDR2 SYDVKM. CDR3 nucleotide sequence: TGTGCCAGCATTTCAACCTCCAATCAGCCCCAGCATTTT. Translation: CASISTSNQPQHF.

The CDR3 sequence is CSVIEREGQTVETQYF. The CDR3 bases are TGCAGCGTCATCGAGCGGGAGGGCCAGACAGTGGAGACCCAGTACTTC. The J gene is TRBJ2-5, the V gene TRBV29-1; TRBD2 matches 10 bases. The V gene's germline CDR1 is SQVTM and CDR2 ANQGSEA. CDR3 length: 16 residues. V dropped 6 bases and J dropped 5; count of bases not matched to a gene: 15.

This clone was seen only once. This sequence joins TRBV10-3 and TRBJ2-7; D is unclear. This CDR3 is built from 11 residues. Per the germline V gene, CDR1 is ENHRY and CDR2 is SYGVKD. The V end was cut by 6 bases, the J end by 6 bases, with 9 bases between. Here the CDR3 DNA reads TGTGCCATCAGGGAAGAGGTCGAGCAGTACTTC. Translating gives CAIREEVEQYF.

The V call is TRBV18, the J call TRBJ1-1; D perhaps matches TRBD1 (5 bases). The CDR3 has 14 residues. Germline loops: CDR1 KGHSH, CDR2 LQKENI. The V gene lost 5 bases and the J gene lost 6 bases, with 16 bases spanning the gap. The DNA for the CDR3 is TGTGCCAGCTCAACAAGAGAGGGGTTCCCTGAAGCTTTCTTT. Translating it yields CASSTREGFPEAFF.

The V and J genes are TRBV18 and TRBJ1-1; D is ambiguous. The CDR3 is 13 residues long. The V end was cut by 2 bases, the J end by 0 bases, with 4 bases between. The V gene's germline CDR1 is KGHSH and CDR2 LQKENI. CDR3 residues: CASSPYVNTEAFF. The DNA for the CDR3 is TGTGCCAGCTCACCATACGTGAACACTGAAGCTTTCTTT.

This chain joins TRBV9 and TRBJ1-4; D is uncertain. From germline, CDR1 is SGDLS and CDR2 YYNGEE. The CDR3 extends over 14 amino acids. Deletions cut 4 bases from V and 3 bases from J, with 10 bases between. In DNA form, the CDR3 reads TGTGCCAGCAGCCCCCACGGGGCTAATGAAAAACTGTTTTTT. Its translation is CASSPHGANEKLFF.

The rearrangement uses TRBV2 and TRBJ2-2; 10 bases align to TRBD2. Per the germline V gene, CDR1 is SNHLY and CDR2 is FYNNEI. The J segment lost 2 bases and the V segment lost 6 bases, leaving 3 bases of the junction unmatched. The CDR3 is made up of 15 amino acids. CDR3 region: CASRRTSGNTGELFF. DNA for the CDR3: TGTGCCAGCAGGAGGACTAGCGGTAACACCGGGGAGCTGTTTTTT. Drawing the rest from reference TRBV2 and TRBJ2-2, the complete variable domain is EPEVTQTPSHQVTQMGQEVILRCVPISNHLYFYWYRQILGQKVEFLVSFYNNEISEKSEIFDDQFSVERPDGSNFTLKIRSTKLEDSAMYFCASRRTSGNTGELFFGEGSRLTVL.

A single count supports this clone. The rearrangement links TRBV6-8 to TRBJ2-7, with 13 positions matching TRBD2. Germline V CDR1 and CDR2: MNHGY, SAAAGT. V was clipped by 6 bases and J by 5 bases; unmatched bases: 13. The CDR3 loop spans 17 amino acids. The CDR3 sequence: CASRTTRRTSGSNEQYF. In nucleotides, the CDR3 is TGTGCCAGCAGAACCACCAGAAGGACTAGCGGGAGCAACGAGCAGTACTTC.

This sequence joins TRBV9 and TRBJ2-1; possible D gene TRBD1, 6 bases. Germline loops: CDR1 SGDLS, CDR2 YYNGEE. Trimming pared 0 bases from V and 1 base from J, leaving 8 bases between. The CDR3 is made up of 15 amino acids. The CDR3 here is CASSVEGTSYNEQFF. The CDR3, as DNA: TGTGCCAGCAGCGTAGAAGGGACATCCTACAATGAGCAGTTCTTC.

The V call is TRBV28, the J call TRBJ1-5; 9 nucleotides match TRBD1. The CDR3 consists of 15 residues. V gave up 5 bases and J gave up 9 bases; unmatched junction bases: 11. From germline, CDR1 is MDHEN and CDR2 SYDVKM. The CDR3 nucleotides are TGTGCCAGCAGTGTCCGGGACAGGGTCTCCGGGCCCCAGCATTTT. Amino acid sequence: CASSVRDRVSGPQHF.

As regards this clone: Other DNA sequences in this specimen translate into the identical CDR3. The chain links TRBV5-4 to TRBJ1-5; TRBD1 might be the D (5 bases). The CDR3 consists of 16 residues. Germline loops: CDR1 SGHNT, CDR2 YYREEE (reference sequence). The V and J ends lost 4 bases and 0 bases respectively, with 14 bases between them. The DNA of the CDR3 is TGTGCCAGCAGCCTCAATCCGGGACTTAGCAATCAGCCCCAGCATTTT. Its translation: CASSLNPGLSNQPQHF.

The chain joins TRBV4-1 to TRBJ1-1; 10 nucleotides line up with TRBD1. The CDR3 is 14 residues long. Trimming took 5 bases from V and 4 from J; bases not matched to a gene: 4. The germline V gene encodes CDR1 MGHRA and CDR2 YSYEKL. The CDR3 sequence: CASSYRQGATEAFF. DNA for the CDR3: TGCGCCAGCAGCTACCGACAGGGGGCCACTGAAGCTTTCTTT.

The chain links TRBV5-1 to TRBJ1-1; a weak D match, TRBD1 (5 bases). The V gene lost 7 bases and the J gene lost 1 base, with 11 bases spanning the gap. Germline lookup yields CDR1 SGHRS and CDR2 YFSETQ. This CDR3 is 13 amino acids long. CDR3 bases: TGCGCCAGCCAAGACAGCCCGAACACTGAAGCTTTCTTT. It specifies CASQDSPNTEAFF.

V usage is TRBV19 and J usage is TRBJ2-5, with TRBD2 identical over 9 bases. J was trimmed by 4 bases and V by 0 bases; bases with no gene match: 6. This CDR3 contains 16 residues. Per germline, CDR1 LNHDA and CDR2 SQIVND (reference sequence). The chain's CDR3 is CASSIDGGRGSETQYF. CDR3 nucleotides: TGTGCCAGTAGTATAGATGGCGGGAGGGGGTCAGAGACCCAGTACTTC.

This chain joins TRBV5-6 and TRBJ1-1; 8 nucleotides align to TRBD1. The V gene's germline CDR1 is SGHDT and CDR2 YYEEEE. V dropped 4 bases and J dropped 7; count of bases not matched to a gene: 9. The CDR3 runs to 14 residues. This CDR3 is CASSILDRGHEAFF. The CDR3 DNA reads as TGTGCCAGCAGCATTCTCGACAGGGGCCATGAAGCTTTCTTT.

CDR3 sequence: CASSIAGSTGELFF. The CDR3 nucleotides are TGTGCCAGCAGCATAGCGGGAAGCACCGGGGAGCTGTTTTTT. The chain employs TRBV11-2 and TRBJ2-2, with TRBD2 matching 8 bases. The CDR3 runs 14 residues. CDR1 SGHAT and CDR2 FQNNGV come from the germline V gene. Trimming took 5 bases from V and 4 from J; bases not matched to a gene: 3. The entire variable domain, with the rest obtained from reference TRBV11-2 and TRBJ2-2, is as follows: EAGVAQSPRYKIIEKRQSVAFWCNPISGHATLYWYQQILGQGPKLLIQFQNNGVVDDSQLPKDRFSAERLKGVDSTLKIQPAKLEDSAVYLCASSIAGSTGELFFGEGSRLTVL.

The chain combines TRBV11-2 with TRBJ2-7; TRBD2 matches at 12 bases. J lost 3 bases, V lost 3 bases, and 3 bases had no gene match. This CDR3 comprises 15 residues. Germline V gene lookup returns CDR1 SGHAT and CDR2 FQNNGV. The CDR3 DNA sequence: TGTGCCAGCAGCTTCCGACTAGCGGGAGTCTACGAGCAGTACTTC. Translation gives CASSFRLAGVYEQYF.